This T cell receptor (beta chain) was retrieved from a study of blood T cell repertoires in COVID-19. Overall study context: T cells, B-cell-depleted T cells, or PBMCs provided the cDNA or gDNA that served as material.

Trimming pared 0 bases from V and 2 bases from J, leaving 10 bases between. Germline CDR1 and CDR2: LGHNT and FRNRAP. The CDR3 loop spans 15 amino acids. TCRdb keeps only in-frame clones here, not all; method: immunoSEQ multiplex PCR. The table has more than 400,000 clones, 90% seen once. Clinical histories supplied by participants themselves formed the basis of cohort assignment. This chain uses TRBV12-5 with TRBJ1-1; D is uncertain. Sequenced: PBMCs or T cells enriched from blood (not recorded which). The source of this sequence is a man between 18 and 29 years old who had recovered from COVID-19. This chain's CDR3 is CASGLVPTPNTEAFF. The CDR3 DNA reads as TGTGCTAGTGGTTTGGTGCCTACTCCAAACACTGAAGCTTTCTTT.